This TCR beta chain was sequenced for a study of blood T cell repertoires in COVID-19. CDR1 and CDR2 from the germline V gene are SGDLS and YYNGEE. V lost 3 bases and J lost 5; bases outside the gene matches: 7. The CDR3 is made up of 15 amino acids. Sequencing was performed with immunoSEQ multiplex PCR; in TCRdb, only in-frame clones are kept and a portion is missing. Counted here are 150,000 to 200,000 clones, about 90% occurring once; the ten biggest clones make up 9.5% to 12%. This chain uses TRBV9 with TRBJ2-2; 7 bases are a match to TRBD2. Specimen: peripheral blood. This receptor was obtained from a woman aged 60-70 years with COVID-19, enrolled during active disease. CDR3 residues: CASSGRERGTGELFF. CDR3 in DNA: TGTGCCAGCAGCGGGCGGGAGAGGGGTACCGGGGAGCTGTTTTTT.